This TCR beta chain was profiled in a study of control samples from healthy donors and cancer patients. Repertoires were generated with immunoSEQ multiplex PCR, while TCRdb's copy carries only in-frame clones and drops some. This sample has about 83,000 clones, with around 92% found just once. With 5 bases removed from V and 5 bases from J, the gap between germline ends came to 12 bases. There are 13 residues in the CDR3. The germline CDR1 and CDR2 sequences are MNHEY and SVGAGI. Sequencing used blood. The chain links TRBV6-5 to TRBJ1-1, with D uncertain. This clonotype originated in a man aged 50-59 years in good health. CDR3 protein: CASSILEGTEAFF. DNA of the CDR3: TGTGCCAGCAGTATACTCGAGGGTACTGAAGCTTTCTTT.